A selection of T cell receptor beta chains follows, all from one sample in a study of identical twins. TCRdb re-called the 5' RACE reads with MiXCR, one entry per CDR3 protein. The sample carries 300,000 to 400,000 distinct CDR3 sequences, about 10% recorded once. Material: naive T cells sorted from blood. The receptors were sampled from a woman aged 50 to 60 in good health. Both conserved end residues are part of each CDR3. D genes are given only for firm matches. Where a row states a size, it is once, few, many or the class of an expanded clone; other rows omit it.

j_gene: TRBJ2-2; d_gene: -; v_gene: TRBV30; abundance: -; CDR3aa: CAWSLTPITGELFF; CDR3nt: TGTGCCTGGAGTTTAACCCCAATCACCGGGGAGCTGTTTTTT
j_gene: TRBJ2-3; d_gene: TRBD1; v_gene: TRBV2; abundance: few; CDR3aa: CASAQGTGGTDTQYF; CDR3nt: TGTGCCAGCGCCCAGGGGACAGGGGGCACAGATACGCAGTATTTT
j_gene: TRBJ2-7; d_gene: -; v_gene: TRBV5-1; abundance: few; CDR3aa: CASSRTPPLSYEQYF; CDR3nt: TGCGCCAGCAGTCGGACGCCCCCTCTCTCCTACGAGCAGTACTTC
j_gene: TRBJ2-1; d_gene: TRBD1; v_gene: TRBV27; abundance: -; CDR3aa: CASSFGQGVPRSYNEQFF; CDR3nt: TGTGCCAGCAGTTTTGGACAGGGTGTTCCCCGCTCCTACAATGAGCAGTTCTTC
j_gene: TRBJ2-1; d_gene: TRBD2; v_gene: TRBV6-2/TRBV6-3; abundance: many; CDR3aa: CASRDSGRGGNEQFF; CDR3nt: TGTGCCAGCAGAGATAGCGGGAGAGGAGGGAATGAGCAGTTCTTC
j_gene: TRBJ2-1; d_gene: TRBD2; v_gene: TRBV2; abundance: few; CDR3aa: CASSEFLGTSGRGSYNEQFF; CDR3nt: TGTGCCAGCAGTGAATTCCTTGGGACTAGCGGGAGGGGTTCCTACAATGAGCAGTTCTTC
j_gene: TRBJ2-2; d_gene: -; v_gene: TRBV24-1; abundance: few; CDR3aa: CATSDLAGELFF; CDR3nt: TGTGCCACCAGTGATTTGGCCGGGGAGCTGTTTTTT
j_gene: TRBJ2-2; d_gene: -; v_gene: TRBV6-5; abundance: -; CDR3aa: CASSYTDSTGELFF; CDR3nt: TGTGCCAGCAGTTACACGGACAGCACCGGGGAGCTGTTTTTT
j_gene: TRBJ2-7; d_gene: TRBD2; v_gene: TRBV20-1; abundance: many; CDR3aa: CSARDPAGGPEQYF; CDR3nt: TGCAGTGCTAGAGATCCAGCGGGAGGGCCTGAGCAGTACTTC
j_gene: TRBJ2-3; d_gene: TRBD2; v_gene: TRBV20-1; abundance: -; CDR3aa: CSARDVTERGGATDTQYF; CDR3nt: TGCAGTGCTAGAGATGTCACGGAGCGGGGAGGAGCCACAGATACGCAGTATTTT
j_gene: TRBJ2-5; d_gene: TRBD1; v_gene: TRBV7-9; abundance: -; CDR3aa: CASSPSRGGQQYF; CDR3nt: TGTGCCAGCAGCCCAAGCAGAGGGGGACAGCAGTACTTC
j_gene: TRBJ2-1; d_gene: -; v_gene: TRBV3-1; abundance: -; CDR3aa: CASSQEFRKGEQFF; CDR3nt: TGTGCCAGCAGCCAAGAATTTAGGAAGGGTGAGCAGTTCTTC
j_gene: TRBJ2-2; d_gene: -; v_gene: TRBV25-1; abundance: many; CDR3aa: CASSDGIVVGRNTGELFF; CDR3nt: TGTGCCAGCAGTGATGGAATCGTAGTGGGCAGGAACACCGGGGAGCTGTTTTTT
j_gene: TRBJ1-1; d_gene: -; v_gene: TRBV5-1; abundance: few; CDR3aa: CASSPYRVGGTEAFF; CDR3nt: TGCGCCAGCAGCCCCTACAGGGTAGGCGGGACTGAAGCTTTCTTT
j_gene: TRBJ2-3; d_gene: -; v_gene: TRBV10-3; abundance: many; CDR3aa: CAISASRNTQYF; CDR3nt: TGTGCCATCAGTGCTAGCCGAAATACGCAGTATTTT
j_gene: TRBJ2-3; d_gene: TRBD1; v_gene: TRBV20-1; abundance: few; CDR3aa: CSAQPGTGTDTQYF; CDR3nt: TGCAGTGCCCAACCCGGGACAGGCACAGATACGCAGTATTTT
j_gene: TRBJ2-2; d_gene: TRBD2; v_gene: TRBV7-2; abundance: -; CDR3aa: CASSRRLAGSGGELFF; CDR3nt: TGTGCCAGCAGCCGAAGACTAGCGGGCTCGGGCGGGGAGCTGTTTTTT
j_gene: TRBJ2-2; d_gene: -; v_gene: TRBV4-1; abundance: few; CDR3aa: CASSQVSSGYGELFF; CDR3nt: TGCGCCAGCAGCCAAGTTTCGAGCGGGTACGGGGAGCTGTTTTTT
j_gene: TRBJ2-2; d_gene: -; v_gene: TRBV10-3; abundance: -; CDR3aa: CAISESRLLGTGELFF; CDR3nt: TGTGCCATCAGTGAGTCGAGGCTTCTTGGGACCGGGGAGCTGTTTTTT
j_gene: TRBJ2-2; d_gene: -; v_gene: TRBV29-1; abundance: -; CDR3aa: CSVWTEANTGELFF; CDR3nt: TGCAGCGTTTGGACAGAAGCGAACACCGGGGAGCTGTTTTTT
j_gene: TRBJ2-1; d_gene: TRBD2; v_gene: TRBV12-3/TRBV12-4; abundance: many; CDR3aa: CASTRSGTQFF; CDR3nt: TGTGCCAGCACCCGAAGCGGGACCCAGTTCTTC
j_gene: TRBJ1-6; d_gene: -; v_gene: TRBV5-1; abundance: few; CDR3aa: CASKPGTGTLSSYNSPLHF; CDR3nt: TGCGCCAGCAAACCTGGGACCGGTACCTTGAGCTCCTATAATTCACCCCTCCACTTT
j_gene: TRBJ2-7; d_gene: -; v_gene: TRBV24-1; abundance: few; CDR3aa: CATSDARAYEQYF; CDR3nt: TGTGCCACCAGTGATGCGCGAGCCTACGAGCAGTACTTC
j_gene: TRBJ2-5; d_gene: -; v_gene: TRBV20-1; abundance: -; CDR3aa: CSARKSVQETQYF; CDR3nt: TGCAGTGCTAGAAAGAGCGTTCAAGAGACCCAGTACTTC
j_gene: TRBJ2-1; d_gene: -; v_gene: TRBV5-1; abundance: -; CDR3aa: CASSLFVYNEQFF; CDR3nt: TGCGCCAGCAGCTTGTTTGTGTACAATGAGCAGTTCTTC
j_gene: TRBJ2-5; d_gene: -; v_gene: TRBV10-3; abundance: many; CDR3aa: CAISELAAQETQYF; CDR3nt: TGTGCCATCAGTGAGTTGGCGGCTCAAGAGACCCAGTACTTC
j_gene: TRBJ1-1; d_gene: -; v_gene: TRBV29-1; abundance: -; CDR3aa: CSVDNPQGLNTEAFF; CDR3nt: TGCAGCGTTGATAACCCACAGGGTCTGAACACTGAAGCTTTCTTT
j_gene: TRBJ2-4; d_gene: TRBD1; v_gene: TRBV6-1; abundance: -; CDR3aa: CASSGQGNIQYF; CDR3nt: TGTGCCAGCAGTGGACAGGGTAACATTCAGTACTTC
j_gene: TRBJ2-7; d_gene: -; v_gene: TRBV12-3/TRBV12-4; abundance: -; CDR3aa: CASSHGLFTYEQYF; CDR3nt: TGTGCCAGCAGCCACGGACTCTTCACCTACGAGCAGTACTTC
j_gene: TRBJ2-3; d_gene: -; v_gene: TRBV2; abundance: few; CDR3aa: CGLGSHTQYF; CDR3nt: TGTGGCCTCGGGAGTCATACGCAGTATTTT
j_gene: TRBJ2-1; d_gene: -; v_gene: TRBV10-1; abundance: few; CDR3aa: CASSESSWQGDEQFF; CDR3nt: TGCGCCAGCAGTGAGTCGAGTTGGCAAGGCGATGAGCAGTTCTTC
j_gene: TRBJ2-5; d_gene: TRBD2; v_gene: TRBV11-2; abundance: few; CDR3aa: CASSLDSNRRGGRETQYF; CDR3nt: TGTGCCAGCAGCTTGGACTCCAACAGGCGGGGGGGGCGAGAGACCCAGTACTTC
j_gene: TRBJ2-6; d_gene: -; v_gene: TRBV6-5; abundance: -; CDR3aa: CASSYSKFGAGANVLTF; CDR3nt: TGTGCCAGCAGTTACTCGAAGTTCGGGGCTGGGGCCAACGTCCTGACTTTC
j_gene: TRBJ2-5; d_gene: -; v_gene: TRBV29-1; abundance: few; CDR3aa: CSVEAGEETQYF; CDR3nt: TGCAGCGTTGAAGCGGGAGAAGAGACCCAGTACTTC
j_gene: TRBJ2-1; d_gene: -; v_gene: TRBV5-6; abundance: -; CDR3aa: CASSFTSRSLDEQFF; CDR3nt: TGTGCCAGCAGCTTCACTAGCAGGAGCCTCGATGAGCAGTTCTTC
j_gene: TRBJ2-7; d_gene: -; v_gene: TRBV12-3/TRBV12-4; abundance: -; CDR3aa: CASSRQNLPYEQYF; CDR3nt: TGTGCCAGCAGTAGACAGAATCTTCCCTACGAGCAGTACTTC
j_gene: TRBJ2-5; d_gene: TRBD2; v_gene: TRBV18; abundance: -; CDR3aa: CASSGLAGETQYF; CDR3nt: TGTGCCAGCTCGGGACTAGCGGGAGAGACCCAGTACTTC
j_gene: TRBJ1-1; d_gene: TRBD1; v_gene: TRBV4-1; abundance: -; CDR3aa: CASSQQQGSIEAFF; CDR3nt: TGCGCCAGCAGCCAACAACAGGGGTCTATTGAAGCTTTCTTT
j_gene: TRBJ2-7; d_gene: -; v_gene: TRBV12-3/TRBV12-4; abundance: few; CDR3aa: CASRLRDTHYEQYF; CDR3nt: TGTGCCAGCAGACTCAGGGACACCCACTACGAGCAGTACTTC
j_gene: TRBJ2-1; d_gene: -; v_gene: TRBV7-8; abundance: few; CDR3aa: CASSLFRGSSYNEQFF; CDR3nt: TGTGCCAGCAGCTTATTTCGGGGTTCATCCTACAATGAGCAGTTCTTC
j_gene: TRBJ2-5; d_gene: -; v_gene: TRBV27; abundance: -; CDR3aa: CASSFRVPGETQYF; CDR3nt: TGTGCCAGCAGTTTCAGGGTCCCTGGAGAGACCCAGTACTTC
j_gene: TRBJ2-2; d_gene: TRBD2; v_gene: TRBV19; abundance: -; CDR3aa: CASKRGGTGELFF; CDR3nt: TGTGCCAGTAAACGGGGGGGCACCGGGGAGCTGTTTTTT
j_gene: TRBJ1-5; d_gene: -; v_gene: TRBV12-3/TRBV12-4; abundance: many; CDR3aa: CASSRGTPMPQHF; CDR3nt: TGTGCCAGCAGTAGAGGGACCCCGATGCCCCAGCATTTT
j_gene: TRBJ2-7; d_gene: TRBD1; v_gene: TRBV5-1; abundance: many; CDR3aa: CASSLVLTGRYEQYF; CDR3nt: TGCGCCAGCAGCTTGGTGCTGACAGGGCGCTACGAGCAGTACTTC
j_gene: TRBJ2-7; d_gene: TRBD1; v_gene: TRBV12-3/TRBV12-4; abundance: -; CDR3aa: CASSLGDRMDYEQYF; CDR3nt: TGTGCCAGCAGTTTAGGGGACAGGATGGACTACGAGCAGTACTTC
j_gene: TRBJ2-1; d_gene: -; v_gene: TRBV9; abundance: few; CDR3aa: CASSPPEGLPSYNEQFF; CDR3nt: TGTGCCAGCAGCCCACCCGAGGGACTTCCTTCCTACAATGAGCAGTTCTTC
j_gene: TRBJ1-1; d_gene: -; v_gene: TRBV9; abundance: many; CDR3aa: CASSVGTSPEAFF; CDR3nt: TGTGCCAGCAGCGTAGGGACGAGCCCAGAAGCTTTCTTT
j_gene: TRBJ1-5; d_gene: -; v_gene: TRBV20-1; abundance: many; CDR3aa: CSATGETNQPQHF; CDR3nt: TGCAGTGCTACGGGAGAAACCAATCAGCCCCAGCATTTT